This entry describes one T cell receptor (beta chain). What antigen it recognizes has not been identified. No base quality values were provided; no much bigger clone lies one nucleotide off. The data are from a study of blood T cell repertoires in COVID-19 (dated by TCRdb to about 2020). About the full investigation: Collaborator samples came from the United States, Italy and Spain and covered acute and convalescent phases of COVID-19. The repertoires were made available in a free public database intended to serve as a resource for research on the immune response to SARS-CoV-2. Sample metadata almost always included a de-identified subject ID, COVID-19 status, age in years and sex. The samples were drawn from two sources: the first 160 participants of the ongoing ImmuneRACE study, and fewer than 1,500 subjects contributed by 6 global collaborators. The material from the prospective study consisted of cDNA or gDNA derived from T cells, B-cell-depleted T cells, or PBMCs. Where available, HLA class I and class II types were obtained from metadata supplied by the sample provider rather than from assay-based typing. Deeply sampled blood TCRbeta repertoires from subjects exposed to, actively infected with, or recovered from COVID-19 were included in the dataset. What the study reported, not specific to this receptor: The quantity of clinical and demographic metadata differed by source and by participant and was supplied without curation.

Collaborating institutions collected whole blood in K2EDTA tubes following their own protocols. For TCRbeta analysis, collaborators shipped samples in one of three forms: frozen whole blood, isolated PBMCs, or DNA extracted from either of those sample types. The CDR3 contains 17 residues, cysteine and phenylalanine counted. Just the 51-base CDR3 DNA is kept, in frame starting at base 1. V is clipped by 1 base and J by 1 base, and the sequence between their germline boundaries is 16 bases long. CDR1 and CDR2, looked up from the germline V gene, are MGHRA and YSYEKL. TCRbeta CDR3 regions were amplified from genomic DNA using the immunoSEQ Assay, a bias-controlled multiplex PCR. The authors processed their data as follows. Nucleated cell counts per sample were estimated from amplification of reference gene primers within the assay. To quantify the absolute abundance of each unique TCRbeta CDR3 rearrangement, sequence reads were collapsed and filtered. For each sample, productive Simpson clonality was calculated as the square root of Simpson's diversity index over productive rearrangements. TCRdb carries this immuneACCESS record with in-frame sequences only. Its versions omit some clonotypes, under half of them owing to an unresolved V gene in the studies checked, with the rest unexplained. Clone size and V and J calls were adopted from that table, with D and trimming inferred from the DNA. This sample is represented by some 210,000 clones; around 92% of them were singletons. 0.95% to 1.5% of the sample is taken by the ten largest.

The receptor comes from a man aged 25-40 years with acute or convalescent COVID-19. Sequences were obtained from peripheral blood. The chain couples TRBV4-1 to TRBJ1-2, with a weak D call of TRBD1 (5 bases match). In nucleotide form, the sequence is TGCGCCAGCAGCCAAGGGACAAGGCGGGGGGTTAACTATGGCTACACCTTC. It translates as CASSQGTRRGVNYGYTF.